This T cell receptor beta chain was sequenced for a study of T cells after yellow fever vaccination. Each CDR3 protein gets one entry after TCRdb re-called the 5' RACE reads with MiXCR. This table has around 400,000 distinct CDR3 sequences, more than 9% appearing once. Germline lookup yields CDR1 LNHNV and CDR2 YYDKDF (reference sequence). The V gene end was trimmed by 6 bases and the J gene end by 3 bases; junction bases not matched to a gene: 13. CDR3 size: 16 residues. The J gene is TRBJ2-5, the V gene TRBV15; 7 bases align to TRBD2. The sequence came from a man younger than 35 who received the YFV17D yellow fever vaccine. The material was PBMCs, obtained on the day of the first yellow fever vaccination. The chain's CDR3 is CATSPGELAGEETQYF. As DNA, the CDR3 is TGTGCCACCAGTCCCGGGGAGTTGGCGGGGGAAGAGACCCAGTACTTC. The entire variable domain, with the rest obtained from reference TRBV15 and TRBJ2-5, is as follows: DAMVIQNPRYQVTQFGKPVTLSCSQTLNHNVMYWYQQKSSQAPKLLFHYYDKDFNNEADTPDNFQSRRPNTSFCFLDIRSPGLGDTAMYLCATSPGELAGEETQYFGPGTRLLVL.